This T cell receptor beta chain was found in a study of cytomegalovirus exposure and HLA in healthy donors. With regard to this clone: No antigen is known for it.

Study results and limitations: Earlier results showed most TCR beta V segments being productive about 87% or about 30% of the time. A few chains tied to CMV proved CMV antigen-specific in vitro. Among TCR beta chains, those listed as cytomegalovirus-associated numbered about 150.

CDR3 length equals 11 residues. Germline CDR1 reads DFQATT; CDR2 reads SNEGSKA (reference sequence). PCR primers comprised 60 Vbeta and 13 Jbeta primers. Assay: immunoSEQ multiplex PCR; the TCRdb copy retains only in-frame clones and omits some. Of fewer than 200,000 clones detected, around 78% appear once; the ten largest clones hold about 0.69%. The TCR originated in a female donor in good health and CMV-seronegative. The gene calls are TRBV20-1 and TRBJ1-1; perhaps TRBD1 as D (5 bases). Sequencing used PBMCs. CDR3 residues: CRGTGNTEAFF. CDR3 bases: TGCAGGGGAACAGGGAACACTGAAGCTTTCTTT.